The sequence of this T cell receptor (beta chain) was determined in a study of immune evolution from preneoplasia to lung adenocarcinoma. This clone was picked up a small number of times. Measured with immunoSEQ multiplex PCR; TCRdb has only the in-frame clones, and not every one. The sample has about 15,000 clones, 80% to 90% seen once. The CDR3 has 13 residues. V dropped 5 bases and J dropped 3 bases, with 8 bases sitting between them. Looked up from germline, CDR1 is MDHEN and CDR2 is SYDVKM. The chain joins TRBV28 to TRBJ1-5; no reliable D call. The receptor comes from a person aged 65-85 years with lung adenocarcinoma. The material sequenced was FFPE minimally invasive lung adenocarcinoma tissue. The CDR3 coding sequence is TGTGCCAGCAGTGCAGGTTCCAATCAGCCCCAGCATTTT. As protein: CASSAGSNQPQHF.